This TCR beta chain was recovered during a study of PD-1 blockade in classical Hodgkin lymphoma. As for this clone: Antigen: not known.

Whole-study findings and limits: TCR diversity rose significantly by C4D1 in CD4+ but not CD8+ cells. Relative to healthy donors, newly diagnosed patients reportedly had lower baseline TCR diversity, which was reported as lower still in relapsed/refractory patients. Those starting nivolumab under 1 year post-ASCT were excluded. Lower baseline TCR diversity marked trial partial responders and progressors.

The CDR3 is made up of 17 amino acids. Germline loops: CDR1 SGHRS, CDR2 YFSETQ. V was pared by 1 base and J by 0 bases, with 17 bases between. Clones were read by immunoSEQ multiplex PCR, and TCRdb kept only the in-frame ones, dropping some. Counted here are around 60,000 clones, around 90% occurring once; the ten biggest clones make up around 10%. Documented time point: cycle 4 day 1 (C4D1), after more than five weeks of nivolumab. Every patient was affected by relapse after autologous stem cell transplantation, while exposure to brentuximab vedotin was not uniform. Sequenced here: peripheral blood mononuclear cells (PBMCs), sampled before the fourth cycle of nivolumab. The chain joins TRBV5-1 to TRBJ2-7; D gene unclear. This clonotype originated in a human donor with classical Hodgkin lymphoma. The CDR3 DNA sequence: TGCGCCAGCAGCTTGCCTGGGGATGTGACATACTCCTACGAGCAGTACTTC. This translates into CASSLPGDVTYSYEQYF.